The present entry profiles one T cell receptor (beta chain) with its context. Profiling relied on immunoSEQ multiplex PCR, and the TCRdb table lists in-frame clones only, not all of them. The sample includes 190,000 or so clones, approximately 86% seen only once; the top ten take about 3%. The data are from a study of blood T cell repertoires in COVID-19. Overall study context: The United States, Italy and Spain were the sources of the acute and convalescent COVID-19 samples. T cells, B-cell-depleted T cells, or PBMCs supplied cDNA or gDNA.

The germline CDR1 and CDR2 sequences are SGHRS and YFSETQ. This CDR3 has 16 amino acids. J gave up 9 bases and V 0 bases, and 12 bases lay outside the gene matches. This receptor was identified in a man aged 40-49 years with active or convalescent COVID-19. The chain carries TRBV5-1 and TRBJ1-5, with 7 nucleotides matching TRBD1. The sequenced sample consisted of peripheral blood. The CDR3 region is CASSLGPTGVGGPQHF. Written as DNA, the CDR3 is TGCGCCAGCAGCTTGGGCCCCACAGGGGTTGGTGGGCCCCAGCATTTT.